One TCR beta chain is described in this entry. Its antigen is unknown. The CDR3 is 13 residues long. The germline V and J ends were trimmed by 0 bases and 1 base, with 4 bases remaining between them. Germline assignment: CDR1 DFQATT and CDR2 SNEGSKA (reference sequence). This specimen comes from a study of T cell repertoires in cytomegalovirus infection. As for the study in general: Public TCR beta signatures marked donors with CMV infection and the matching HLA.

TCRdb redid the calling of the reads with MiXCR, one entry per CDR3 protein. This table has around 69,000 distinct CDR3 sequences, 25% to 30% appearing once. General observations from the study: HLA-C-restricted CMV-specific TCR beta clonotypes were dominant in the ex vivo response.

The sequence was collected from a human donor in good health (CMV status not recorded). Some clones in this sample may be carry-over from other donors' samples. The chain uses TRBV20-1 and TRBJ1-5; D not certain. The sequencing here drew on CD8+ T cells from cultured PBMCs, taken from culture after CMV antigen stimulation. The CDR3 DNA sequence: TGCAGTGCTAGAGATATCAGCAATCAGCCCCAGCATTTT. As protein: CSARDISNQPQHF.